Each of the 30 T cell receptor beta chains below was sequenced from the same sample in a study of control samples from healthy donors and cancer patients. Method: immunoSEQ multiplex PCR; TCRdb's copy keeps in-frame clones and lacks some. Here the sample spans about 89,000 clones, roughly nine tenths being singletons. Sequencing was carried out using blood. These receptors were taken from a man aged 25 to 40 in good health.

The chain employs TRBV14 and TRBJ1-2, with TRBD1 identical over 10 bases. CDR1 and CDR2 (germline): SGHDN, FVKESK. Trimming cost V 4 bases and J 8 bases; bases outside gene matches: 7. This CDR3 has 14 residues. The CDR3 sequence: CASSPGQGDWGYTF. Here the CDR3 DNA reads TGTGCCAGCAGCCCTGGACAGGGGGACTGGGGCTACACCTTC.

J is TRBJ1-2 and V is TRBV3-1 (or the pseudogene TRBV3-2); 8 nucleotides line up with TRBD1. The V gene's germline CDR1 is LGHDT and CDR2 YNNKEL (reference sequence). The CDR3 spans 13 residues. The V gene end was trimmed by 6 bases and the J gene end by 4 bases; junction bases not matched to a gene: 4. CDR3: CASRQGGSYGYTF. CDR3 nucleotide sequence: TGTGCCAGCAGACAGGGGGGTTCCTATGGCTACACCTTC.

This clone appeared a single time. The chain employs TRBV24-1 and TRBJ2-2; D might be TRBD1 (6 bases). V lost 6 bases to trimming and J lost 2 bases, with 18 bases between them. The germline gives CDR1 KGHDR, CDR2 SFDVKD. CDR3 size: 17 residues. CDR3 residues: CATSRGGQRPNTGELFF. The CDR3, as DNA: TGTGCCACCAGTCGTGGTGGACAGAGACCTAACACCGGGGAGCTGTTTTTT.

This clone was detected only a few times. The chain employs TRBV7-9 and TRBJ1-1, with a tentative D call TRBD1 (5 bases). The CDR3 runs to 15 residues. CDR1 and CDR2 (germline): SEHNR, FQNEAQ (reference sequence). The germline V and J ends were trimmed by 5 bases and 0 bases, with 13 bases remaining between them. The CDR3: CASSPRRGMNTEAFF. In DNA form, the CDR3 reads TGTGCCAGCAGCCCCCGACGGGGGATGAACACTGAAGCTTTCTTT. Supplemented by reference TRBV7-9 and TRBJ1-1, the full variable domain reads DTGVSQNPRHKITKRGQNVTFRCDPISEHNRLYWYRQTLGQGPEFLTYFQNEAQLEKSRLLSDRFSAERPKGSFSTLEIQRTEQGDSAMYLCASSPRRGMNTEAFFGQGTRLTVV.

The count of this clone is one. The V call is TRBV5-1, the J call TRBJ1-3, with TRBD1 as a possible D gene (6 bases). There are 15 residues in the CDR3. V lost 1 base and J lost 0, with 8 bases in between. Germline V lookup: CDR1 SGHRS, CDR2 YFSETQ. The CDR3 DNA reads TGCGCCAGCAGCTTGCAGGGGACCTCTGGAAACACCATATATTTT. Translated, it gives CASSLQGTSGNTIYF.

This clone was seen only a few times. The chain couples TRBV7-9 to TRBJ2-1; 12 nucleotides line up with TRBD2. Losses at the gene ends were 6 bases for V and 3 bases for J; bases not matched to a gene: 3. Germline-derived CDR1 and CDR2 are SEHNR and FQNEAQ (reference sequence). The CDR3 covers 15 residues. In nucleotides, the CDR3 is TGTGCCAGCAGGACTAGCGGGGGCCACTACAATGAGCAGTTCTTC. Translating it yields CASRTSGGHYNEQFF.

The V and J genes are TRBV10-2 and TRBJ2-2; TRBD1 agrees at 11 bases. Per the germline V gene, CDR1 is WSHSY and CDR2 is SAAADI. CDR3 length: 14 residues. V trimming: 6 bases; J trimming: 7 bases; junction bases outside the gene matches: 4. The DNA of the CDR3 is TGCGCCAGCAGCCGGGGGACAGGGGGCGGGGAGCTGTTTTTT. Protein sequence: CASSRGTGGGELFF.

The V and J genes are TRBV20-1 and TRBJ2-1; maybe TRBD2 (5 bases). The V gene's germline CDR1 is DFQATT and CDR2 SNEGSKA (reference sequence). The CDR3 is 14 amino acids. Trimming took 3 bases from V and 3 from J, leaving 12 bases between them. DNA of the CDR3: TGCAGTGCTAGTGAGGGTCGCGGCTACAATGAGCAGTTCTTC. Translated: CSASEGRGYNEQFF.

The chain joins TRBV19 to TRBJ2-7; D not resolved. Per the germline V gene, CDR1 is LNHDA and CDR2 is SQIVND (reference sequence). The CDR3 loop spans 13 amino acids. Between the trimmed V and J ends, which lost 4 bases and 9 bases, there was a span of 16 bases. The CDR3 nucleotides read TGTGCCAGTAGTACCTCCCGAGAGGACGGGCAGTACTTC. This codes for CASSTSREDGQYF.

CDR3 amino acids: CASSMAGARQPQHF. CDR3 nucleotide sequence: TGTGCCAGTAGTATGGCGGGGGCGCGTCAGCCCCAGCATTTT. V usage is TRBV19 and J usage is TRBJ1-5, with a tentative D call TRBD1 (6 bases). Trimming shortened V by 3 bases and J by 6 bases, and 12 bases separated the two germline ends. Germline CDR1 reads LNHDA; CDR2 reads SQIVND (reference sequence). The CDR3 is 14 residues long.

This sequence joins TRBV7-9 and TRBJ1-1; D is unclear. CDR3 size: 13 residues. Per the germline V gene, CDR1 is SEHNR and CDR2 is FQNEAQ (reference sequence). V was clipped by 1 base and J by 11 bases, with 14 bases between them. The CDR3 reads CASSLDASGGAFF. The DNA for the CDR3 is TGTGCCAGCAGCTTAGATGCGTCGGGCGGGGCTTTCTTT.

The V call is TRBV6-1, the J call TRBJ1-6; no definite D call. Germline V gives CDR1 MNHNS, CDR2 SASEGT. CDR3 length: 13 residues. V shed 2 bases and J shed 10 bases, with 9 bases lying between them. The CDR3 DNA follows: TGTGCCAGCAGTGAATATGAGGGATCACCCCTCCACTTT. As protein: CASSEYEGSPLHF.

The DNA for the CDR3 is TGTGCCAGCAGTTTAGGCGATATGAACACTGAAGCTTTCTTT. As protein: CASSLGDMNTEAFF. The V call is TRBV27, the J call TRBJ1-1; no definite D call. V lost 2 bases, J lost 0 bases, and 7 bases lay in between. The CDR3 totals 14 residues. Germline loops: CDR1 MNHEY, CDR2 SMNVEV (reference sequence).

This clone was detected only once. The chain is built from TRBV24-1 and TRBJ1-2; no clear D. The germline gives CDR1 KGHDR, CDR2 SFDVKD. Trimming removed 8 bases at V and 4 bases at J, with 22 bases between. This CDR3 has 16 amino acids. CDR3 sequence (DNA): TGTGCCACCAAGGTCCCCGCCGAAGCCGACCCCTATGGCTACACCTTC. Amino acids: CATKVPAEADPYGYTF.

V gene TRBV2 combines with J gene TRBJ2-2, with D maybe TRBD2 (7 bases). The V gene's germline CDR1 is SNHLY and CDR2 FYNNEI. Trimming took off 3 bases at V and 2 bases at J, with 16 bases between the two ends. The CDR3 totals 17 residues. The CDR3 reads CASSEPLGGPNTGELFF. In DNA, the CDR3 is TGTGCCAGCAGTGAGCCCCTCGGGGGGCCCAACACCGGGGAGCTGTTTTTT.

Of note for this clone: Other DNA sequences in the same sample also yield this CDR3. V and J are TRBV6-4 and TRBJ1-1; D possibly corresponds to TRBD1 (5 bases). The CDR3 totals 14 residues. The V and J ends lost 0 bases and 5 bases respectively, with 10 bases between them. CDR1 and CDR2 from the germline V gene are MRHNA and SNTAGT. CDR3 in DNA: TGTGCCAGCAGTGACTCGAGTCGGGGGACTGAAGCTTTCTTT. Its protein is CASSDSSRGTEAFF.

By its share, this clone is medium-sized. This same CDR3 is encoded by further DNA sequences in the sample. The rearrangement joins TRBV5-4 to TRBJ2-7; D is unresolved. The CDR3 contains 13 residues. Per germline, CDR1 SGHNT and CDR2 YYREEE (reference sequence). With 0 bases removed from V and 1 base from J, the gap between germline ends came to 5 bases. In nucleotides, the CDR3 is TGTGCCAGCAGCTTGGGGTGGTCCTACGAGCAGTACTTC. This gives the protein CASSLGWSYEQYF. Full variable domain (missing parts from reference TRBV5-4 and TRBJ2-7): ETGVTQSPTHLIKTRGQQVTLRCSSQSGHNTVSWYQQALGQGPQFIFQYYREEENGRGNFPPRFSGLQFPNYSSELNVNALELDDSALYLCASSLGWSYEQYFGPGTRLTVT.

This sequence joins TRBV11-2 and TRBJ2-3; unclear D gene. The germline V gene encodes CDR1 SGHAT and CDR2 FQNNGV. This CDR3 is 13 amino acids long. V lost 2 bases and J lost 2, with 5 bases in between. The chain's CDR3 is CASSLLHTDTQYF. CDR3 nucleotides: TGTGCCAGCAGCTTACTTCACACAGATACGCAGTATTTT.

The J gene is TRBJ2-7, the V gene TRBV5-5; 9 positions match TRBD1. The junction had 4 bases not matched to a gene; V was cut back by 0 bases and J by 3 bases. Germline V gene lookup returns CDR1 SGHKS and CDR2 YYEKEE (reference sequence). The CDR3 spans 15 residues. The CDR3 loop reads CASSLVGTGNYEQYF. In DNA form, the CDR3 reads TGTGCCAGCAGCTTGGTTGGGACAGGGAACTACGAGCAGTACTTC.

The CDR3 DNA follows: TGCAGTGCTAGTGTGCCGGACAGGGGGAGTATATTCGAAAAACTGTTTTTT. Amino acid sequence: CSASVPDRGSIFEKLFF. This chain joins TRBV20-1 and TRBJ1-4; 10 bases line up with TRBD1. Unmatched junction bases numbered 15, after V lost 3 bases and J lost 8 bases. The length of the CDR3 is 17 residues. CDR1 is DFQATT and CDR2 is SNEGSKA in the germline V gene (reference sequence).

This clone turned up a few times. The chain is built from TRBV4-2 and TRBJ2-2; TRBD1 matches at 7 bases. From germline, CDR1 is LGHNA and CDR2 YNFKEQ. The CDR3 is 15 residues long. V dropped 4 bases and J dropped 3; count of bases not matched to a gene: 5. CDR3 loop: CASSPRQGDTGELFF. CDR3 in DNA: TGTGCCAGCAGCCCGAGGCAGGGGGACACCGGGGAGCTGTTTTTT.

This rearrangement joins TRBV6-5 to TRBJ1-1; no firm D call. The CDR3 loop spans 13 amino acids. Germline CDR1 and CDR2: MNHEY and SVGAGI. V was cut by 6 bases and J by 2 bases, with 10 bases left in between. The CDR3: CASRDGFNTEAFF. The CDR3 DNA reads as TGTGCCAGCAGGGACGGGTTTAACACTGAAGCTTTCTTT.

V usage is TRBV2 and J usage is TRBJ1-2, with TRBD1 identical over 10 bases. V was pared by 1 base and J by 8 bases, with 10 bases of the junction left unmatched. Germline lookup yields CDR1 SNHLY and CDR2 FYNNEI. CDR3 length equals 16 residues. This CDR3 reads CASSEEGQGSGRGYTF. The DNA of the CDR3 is TGTGCCAGCAGTGAAGAGGGACAGGGGAGCGGTCGCGGCTACACCTTC.

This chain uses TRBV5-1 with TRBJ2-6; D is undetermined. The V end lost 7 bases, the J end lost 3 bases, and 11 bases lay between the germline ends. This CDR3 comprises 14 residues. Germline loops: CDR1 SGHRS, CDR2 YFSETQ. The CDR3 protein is CASQYVGGANVLTF. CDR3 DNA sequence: TGCGCCAGCCAGTACGTGGGTGGGGCCAACGTCCTGACTTTC.

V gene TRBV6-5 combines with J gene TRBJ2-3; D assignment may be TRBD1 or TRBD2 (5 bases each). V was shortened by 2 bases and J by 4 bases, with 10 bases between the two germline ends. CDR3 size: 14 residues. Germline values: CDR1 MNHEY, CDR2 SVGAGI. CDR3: CASSYRGPSDTQYF. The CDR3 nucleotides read TGTGCCAGCAGTTACAGGGGACCCTCAGATACGCAGTATTTT.

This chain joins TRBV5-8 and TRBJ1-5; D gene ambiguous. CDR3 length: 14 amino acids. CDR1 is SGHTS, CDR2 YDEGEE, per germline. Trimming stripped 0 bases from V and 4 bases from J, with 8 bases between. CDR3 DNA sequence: TGTGCCAGCAGCTTGGCGGACGGGAATCAGCCCCAGCATTTT. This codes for CASSLADGNQPQHF.

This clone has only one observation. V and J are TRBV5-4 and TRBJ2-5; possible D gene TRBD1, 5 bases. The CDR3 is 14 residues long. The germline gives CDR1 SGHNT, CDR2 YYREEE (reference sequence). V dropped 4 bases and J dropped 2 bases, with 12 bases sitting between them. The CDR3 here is CASSPQGKQETQYF. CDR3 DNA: TGTGCCAGCAGCCCCCAGGGCAAACAAGAGACCCAGTACTTC.

This chain's CDR3 is CATSSGTSQETQYF. CDR3 in DNA: TGTGCCACCAGCTCAGGGACTTCCCAGGAGACCCAGTACTTC. The V gene is TRBV15, the J gene TRBJ2-5; D is possibly TRBD2 (6 bases). There are 14 residues in the CDR3. V was clipped by 5 bases and J by 5 bases, with 15 bases between them. CDR1 and CDR2 (germline): LNHNV, YYDKDF (reference sequence). The variable domain in full, completed from reference TRBV15 and TRBJ2-5, reads DAMVIQNPRYQVTQFGKPVTLSCSQTLNHNVMYWYQQKSSQAPKLLFHYYDKDFNNEADTPDNFQSRRPNTSFCFLDIRSPGLGDTAMYLCATSSGTSQETQYFGPGTRLLVL.

The CDR3 region is CASSYTPLNEQFF. The CDR3 DNA sequence: TGTGCCAGCAGTTATACCCCTCTCAATGAGCAGTTCTTC. The chain has TRBV6-5 and TRBJ2-1; unclear D gene. The CDR3 is 13 residues long. Looked up from germline, CDR1 is MNHEY and CDR2 is SVGAGI. With 3 bases removed from V and 6 bases from J, the gap between germline ends came to 9 bases.

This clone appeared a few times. In DNA, the CDR3 is TGTGCCAGCGGGACAGGGGATTCCTCTGGAAACACCATATATTTT. This sequence encodes CASGTGDSSGNTIYF. This chain uses TRBV6-6 with TRBJ1-3; 10 nucleotides line up with TRBD1. J was trimmed by 0 bases and V by 8 bases; bases with no gene match: 4. The germline gives CDR1 MNHNY, CDR2 SVGAGI (reference sequence). The CDR3 has 15 residues.